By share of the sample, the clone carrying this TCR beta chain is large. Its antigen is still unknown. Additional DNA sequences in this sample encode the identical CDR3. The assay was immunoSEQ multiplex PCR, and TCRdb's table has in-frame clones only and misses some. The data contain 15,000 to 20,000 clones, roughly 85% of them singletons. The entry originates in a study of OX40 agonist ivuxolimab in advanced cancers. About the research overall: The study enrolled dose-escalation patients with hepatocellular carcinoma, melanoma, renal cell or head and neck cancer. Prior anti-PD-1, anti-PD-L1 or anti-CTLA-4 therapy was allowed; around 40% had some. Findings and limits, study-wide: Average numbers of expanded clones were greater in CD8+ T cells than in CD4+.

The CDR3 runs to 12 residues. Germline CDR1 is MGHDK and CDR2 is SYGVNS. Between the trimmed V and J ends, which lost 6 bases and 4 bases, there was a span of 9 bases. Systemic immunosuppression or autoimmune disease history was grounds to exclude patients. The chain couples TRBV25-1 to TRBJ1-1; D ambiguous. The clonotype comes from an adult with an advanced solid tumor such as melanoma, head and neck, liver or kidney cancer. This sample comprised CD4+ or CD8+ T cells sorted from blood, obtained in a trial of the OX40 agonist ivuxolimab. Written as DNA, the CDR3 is TGTGCCAGCAGCCCTCGGGGCACTGAAGCTTTCTTT. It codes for CASSPRGTEAFF.